This TCR beta chain was found in a study of cytomegalovirus exposure and HLA in healthy donors. Study conclusions and caveats: Overall, some 160 TCR beta chains were annotated as cytomegalovirus-associated.

Comment on this clone: Its matching antigen is unknown.

The germline V gene encodes CDR1 SGHNT and CDR2 YYREEE (reference sequence). The CDR3 totals 17 residues. V gave up 0 bases and J gave up 7 bases; unmatched junction bases: 12. Primers included in the PCR were 60 Vbeta and 13 Jbeta primers. TCRdb keeps only in-frame clones here, not all; method: immunoSEQ multiplex PCR. The sample carries 85,000 to 100,000 clones, 60% to 80% recorded once. The source is a man between 60 and 70 years old in good health and CMV-seronegative. The chain links TRBV5-4 to TRBJ2-2, with 7 bases identical to TRBD1. The sequenced material came from PBMCs. The CDR3 nucleotides read TGTGCCAGCAGCTTGGTTCTCTCGGACAGGCTAGACGGGGAGCTGTTTTTT. Its translation: CASSLVLSDRLDGELFF. Complete variable domain (other parts from reference TRBV5-4 and TRBJ2-2): ETGVTQSPTHLIKTRGQQVTLRCSSQSGHNTVSWYQQALGQGPQFIFQYYREEENGRGNFPPRFSGLQFPNYSSELNVNALELDDSALYLCASSLVLSDRLDGELFFGEGSRLTVL.